The 30 T cell receptor beta chains reported below all come from one sample, sequenced in a study of T cell repertoires in cytomegalovirus infection. What these receptors recognize is not known. TCRdb reprocessed the reads with MiXCR, giving one entry per CDR3 protein. Of about 570,000 distinct CDR3 sequences in the sample, around 40% were seen once. The sample here was cultured PBMCs, taken from culture after CMV antigen stimulation. Source of these receptors: a human donor in good health (CMV status not recorded). Some clones in this sample may be carry-over from other donors' samples.

The chain has TRBV7-2 and TRBJ1-3, with D unclear. The length of the CDR3 is 12 residues. The V gene's germline CDR1 is SGHTA and CDR2 FQGNSA. V lost 8 bases to trimming and J lost 2 bases, with 7 bases between them. The DNA for the CDR3 is TGTGCCAGCGAGCGTCCTGGAAACACCATATATTTT. Amino acids: CASERPGNTIYF.

Ten or more counts support this clonotype. The chain couples TRBV7-8 to TRBJ1-1, with D unresolved. The CDR3 runs to 14 residues. Germline lookup yields CDR1 SGHVS and CDR2 FQNEAQ. V lost 5 bases and J 4 bases, leaving 14 bases between the germline ends. CDR3 sequence: CASSPREGPTEAFF. CDR3 DNA: TGTGCCAGCAGCCCACGGGAGGGCCCCACTGAAGCTTTCTTT.

This clonotype was detected ten times or more. The gene calls are TRBV7-2 and TRBJ2-7, with 7 bases matching TRBD2. With V trimmed by 3 bases and J by 2 bases, 4 bases remained unmatched. CDR1 and CDR2 from the germline V gene are SGHTA and FQGNSA. The length of the CDR3 is 14 residues. The CDR3 sequence is CASSFAGATYEQYF. The CDR3 DNA reads TGTGCCAGCAGCTTTGCGGGAGCTACCTACGAGCAGTACTTC. Combining the CDR3 with reference TRBV7-2 and TRBJ2-7 gives the whole variable domain GAGVSQSPSNKVTEKGKDVELRCDPISGHTALYWYRQSLGQGLEFLIYFQGNSAPDKSGLPSDRFSAERTGGSVSTLTIQRTQQEDSAVYLCASSFAGATYEQYFGPGTRLTVT.

A single count supports this clonotype. The chain carries TRBV6-2 or TRBV6-3 and TRBJ1-5, with 8 bases aligning to TRBD1. Germline V gene data show CDR1 as MNHEY and CDR2 as SVGEGT. After removal of 11 bases from V and 3 bases from J, the junction contained 9 bases not matched to a gene. This CDR3 has 14 residues. In nucleotides, the CDR3 is TGTGCCGGAAGCCGGGACAGGTCCAATCAGCCCCAGCATTTT. Its translation is CAGSRDRSNQPQHF.

This clonotype showed up just a few times. The rearrangement joins TRBV6-2 or TRBV6-3 to TRBJ1-2, with 7 bases identical to TRBD1. CDR1 is MNHEY and CDR2 is SVGEGT in the germline V gene. CDR3 length: 14 amino acids. Germline trimming cut 4 bases from V and 7 bases from J; bases unmatched to any gene: 9. CDR3 sequence (DNA): TGTGCCAGCAGTTTCTACAGGGGTACGGGTGGCTACACCTTC. Translation: CASSFYRGTGGYTF.

V is TRBV12-5 and J is TRBJ1-5; D call uncertain. There are 12 residues in the CDR3. V was clipped by 5 bases and J by 7 bases, with 9 bases between them. CDR1 is LGHNT and CDR2 is FRNRAP in the germline V gene. CDR3 sequence (DNA): TGTGCTAGTGGTGTGTATCGGCAGCCCCAGCATTTT. As protein: CASGVYRQPQHF.

This clonotype has just a few counts. The rearrangement joins TRBV28 to TRBJ1-4; a weak D match, TRBD1 (5 bases). The CDR3 is 16 residues long. Germline-derived CDR1 and CDR2 are MDHEN and SYDVKM. Trimming shortened V by 5 bases and J by 0 bases, and 13 bases separated the two germline ends. The CDR3, as DNA: TGTGCCAGCAGTCTAGTGGGGGTTGCAACTAATGAAAAACTGTTTTTT. This encodes CASSLVGVATNEKLFF.

The chain carries TRBV7-9 and TRBJ2-7; 7 bases are a match to TRBD1. Germline V lookup: CDR1 SEHNR, CDR2 FQNEAQ (reference sequence). V gave up 2 bases and J gave up 0 bases; unmatched junction bases: 4. The CDR3 spans 15 residues. The CDR3 protein is CASSLWDRASYEQYF. In DNA, the CDR3 is TGTGCCAGCAGCTTATGGGACAGAGCCTCCTACGAGCAGTACTTC.

The genes are TRBV7-9 and TRBJ2-7; weak D call: TRBD2 (5 bases). The germline CDR1 and CDR2 sequences are SEHNR and FQNEAQ (reference sequence). The CDR3 spans 9 residues. Trimming took off 8 bases at V and 6 bases at J, with 5 bases between the two ends. The DNA for the CDR3 is TGTGCCAGCGGGAGCGAGCAGTACTTC. Its translation is CASGSEQYF.

This clonotype came up a few times. V usage is TRBV7-2 and J usage is TRBJ2-1, with 8 bases fitting TRBD2. With V trimmed by 5 bases and J by 8 bases, 20 bases remained unmatched. Germline V gene sequence: CDR1 SGHTA, CDR2 FQGNSA. The CDR3 is 18 residues long. The CDR3, as DNA: TGTGCCAGCAGCCCGATGGCACTAGCGGCAGCCGGCGGCGATGAGCAGTTCTTC. Encoded protein: CASSPMALAAAGGDEQFF.

CDR3 region: CAWMIRETQYF. The CDR3 nucleotides are TGTGCCTGGATGATCCGGGAGACCCAGTACTTC. J is TRBJ2-5 and V is TRBV30; no firm D call. CDR1 and CDR2 (germline): GTSNPN, SVGIG (reference sequence). V was cut by 4 bases and J by 5 bases, with 8 bases left in between. This CDR3 has 11 amino acids.

This chain uses TRBV5-4 with TRBJ2-6; D is uncertain. The CDR3 length is 17 residues. Germline V CDR1 and CDR2: SGHNT, YYREEE (reference sequence). Between the trimmed V and J ends, which lost 0 bases and 0 bases, there was a span of 10 bases. CDR3 protein: CASSLELIGSGANVLTF. The CDR3 nucleotides are TGTGCCAGCAGCTTGGAACTGATTGGCTCTGGGGCCAACGTCCTGACTTTC. The variable domain in full, completed from reference TRBV5-4 and TRBJ2-6, reads ETGVTQSPTHLIKTRGQQVTLRCSSQSGHNTVSWYQQALGQGPQFIFQYYREEENGRGNFPPRFSGLQFPNYSSELNVNALELDDSALYLCASSLELIGSGANVLTFGAGSRLTVL.

This clonotype was recorded a few times. The chain carries TRBV7-2 and TRBJ2-1, with a weak D call TRBD2 (5 bases). Germline assignment: CDR1 SGHTA and CDR2 FQGNSA. This CDR3 is 15 amino acids long. V dropped 5 bases and J dropped 10 bases, with 21 bases sitting between them. The CDR3 DNA sequence: TGTGCCAGCAGCGTCTCGGGGAGCTCGTCGGCCGAGCAGTTCTTC. Translation gives CASSVSGSSSAEQFF.

The chain uses TRBV10-3 and TRBJ2-3; unclear D gene. Germline-derived CDR1 and CDR2 are ENHRY and SYGVKD. Trimming took off 4 bases at V and 5 bases at J, with 4 bases between the two ends. CDR3 length: 11 amino acids. This chain's CDR3 is CAISGLDTQYF. CDR3 DNA sequence: TGTGCCATCAGTGGGTTAGATACGCAGTATTTT.

This chain links TRBV2 with TRBJ2-5; TRBD1 agrees at 7 bases. V shed 8 bases and J 1 base; nucleotides not matched to a gene: 4. The germline V gene encodes CDR1 SNHLY and CDR2 FYNNEI. The CDR3 is 13 residues long. Here the CDR3 DNA reads TGTGCCAGCCTCCGGGACAGCCAAGAGACCCAGTACTTC. This codes for CASLRDSQETQYF.

This chain joins TRBV4-2 and TRBJ2-5, with 12 bases identical to TRBD2. J gave up 3 bases and V 0 bases, and 2 bases lay outside the gene matches. This CDR3 has 16 amino acids. Germline V gene sequence: CDR1 LGHNA, CDR2 YNFKEQ. The CDR3 bases are TGTGCCAGCAGCCAAGATCCTAGCGGGGGGGAAGAGACCCAGTACTTC. Translation: CASSQDPSGGEETQYF.

V usage is TRBV4-1 and J usage is TRBJ2-3; 12 bases are a match to TRBD2. Germline assignment: CDR1 MGHRA and CDR2 YSYEKL. The CDR3 covers 18 residues. J lost 5 bases, V lost 0 bases, and 9 bases had no gene match. CDR3: CASSQEMLAGGRGDTQYF. CDR3 DNA sequence: TGCGCCAGCAGCCAAGAGATGCTAGCGGGGGGGCGAGGAGATACGCAGTATTTT.

This rearrangement joins TRBV2 to TRBJ1-1, with TRBD1 as a possible D gene (5 bases). This CDR3 comprises 13 residues. Germline loops: CDR1 SNHLY, CDR2 FYNNEI. The CDR3 region is CAGGRGADTEAFF. CDR3 nucleotide sequence: TGTGCGGGAGGGAGGGGAGCGGACACTGAAGCTTTCTTT.

Ten or more counts support this clonotype. The chain couples TRBV7-9 to TRBJ1-5; D not certain. V lost 5 bases and J lost 6, with 11 bases in between. The CDR3 length is 13 residues. The germline V gene encodes CDR1 SEHNR and CDR2 FQNEAQ (reference sequence). The chain's CDR3 is CASSLEGGQPQHF. For the CDR3, the DNA is TGTGCCAGCAGCCTAGAAGGCGGTCAGCCCCAGCATTTT.

The rearrangement joins TRBV7-2 to TRBJ2-3; D unresolved. V lost 8 bases, J lost 6 bases, and 9 bases lay in between. Germline V gene data show CDR1 as SGHTA and CDR2 as FQGNSA. The CDR3 extends over 11 amino acids. The chain's CDR3 is CASARADTQYF. The CDR3 DNA sequence: TGTGCCAGCGCTCGGGCGGATACGCAGTATTTT.

This clonotype has more than one count but fewer than ten. This chain connects TRBV7-4 to TRBJ1-4, with D maybe TRBD1 (6 bases). In germline, CDR1 is SGHVT, CDR2 SQSDAQ. The V end was cut by 3 bases, the J end by 8 bases, with 16 bases between. This CDR3 has 15 amino acids. The CDR3 spells CASSLQNGGREKLFF. CDR3 bases: TGTGCCAGCAGCTTGCAGAACGGGGGGCGAGAAAAACTGTTTTTT.

In its sample, this clonotype was seen a few times. The V call is TRBV7-8, the J call TRBJ1-1, with D possibly being TRBD1 (5 bases). The CDR3 is 15 residues long. Germline CDR1 is SGHVS and CDR2 is FQNEAQ. The V and J ends lost 3 bases and 4 bases respectively, with 15 bases between them. The CDR3 loop reads CASSLGRVLSTEAFF. CDR3 nucleotide sequence: TGTGCCAGCAGCTTGGGCAGGGTGCTAAGCACTGAAGCTTTCTTT.

The chain employs TRBV7-6 and TRBJ2-1; TRBD1 agrees at 9 bases. Trimming at V came to 5 bases and at J to 8 bases, leaving 7 bases not matched to a gene. Germline V lookup: CDR1 SGHVS, CDR2 FNYEAQ. The CDR3 totals 14 residues. The CDR3, as DNA: TGTGCCAGCAGCCCCTACAGGGGGCGCCATGAGCAGTTCTTC. This encodes CASSPYRGRHEQFF. Together with reference TRBV7-6 and TRBJ2-1, the CDR3 gives the full variable domain: GAGVSQSPRYKVTKRGQDVALRCDPISGHVSLYWYRQALGQGPEFLTYFNYEAQQDKSGLPNDRFSAERPEGSISTLTIQRTEQRDSAMYRCASSPYRGRHEQFFGPGTRLTVL.

The chain links TRBV20-1 to TRBJ1-1, with TRBD1 matching 8 bases. The CDR3 is made up of 15 amino acids. V lost 2 bases, J lost 3 bases, and 8 bases stayed unmatched. CDR1 and CDR2 from the germline V gene are DFQATT and SNEGSKA (reference sequence). CDR3 nucleotides: TGCAGTGCTAGACCCTCGGGACAGGCCGACACTGAAGCTTTCTTT. Translation: CSARPSGQADTEAFF.

This clonotype was observed a handful of times. The rearrangement joins TRBV7-9 to TRBJ2-1; D tentatively reads TRBD1 or TRBD2 (5 bases each). Trimming took 4 bases from V and 8 from J, leaving 24 bases between them. Germline CDR1 SEHNR, CDR2 FQNEAQ (reference sequence). The CDR3 runs 17 residues. In DNA, the CDR3 is TGTGCCAGCAGCTCCGCTCCGACCGGGACCCCCCCAGATGAGCAGTTCTTC. This encodes CASSSAPTGTPPDEQFF.

This clonotype was detected a few times. V and J are TRBV7-2 and TRBJ2-3; 8 positions match TRBD1. The germline CDR1 and CDR2 sequences are SGHTA and FQGNSA. The CDR3 has 17 amino acids. V shed 4 bases, J shed 2 bases, and the junction held 11 bases outside the gene matches. CDR3 nucleotides: TGTGCCAGCAGCTCTCCGGGACAGGAAACCTTCACAGATACGCAGTATTTT. Translated, it gives CASSSPGQETFTDTQYF.

This clonotype appeared a single time. The V call is TRBV5-5, the J call TRBJ1-4; TRBD1 is a possible D gene (5 bases). In germline, CDR1 is SGHKS, CDR2 YYEKEE (reference sequence). There are 15 residues in the CDR3. Trimming pared 3 bases from V and 6 bases from J, leaving 15 bases between. The CDR3 sequence: CASSWAGRADEKLFF. CDR3 sequence (DNA): TGTGCCAGCAGCTGGGCAGGCAGGGCCGATGAAAAACTGTTTTTT.

This clonotype was counted ten times or more. This chain connects TRBV7-2 to TRBJ1-1; D is possibly TRBD1 (5 bases). The ends were cut back, 4 bases at V and 1 base at J, with 10 bases in the middle. Per the germline V gene, CDR1 is SGHTA and CDR2 is FQGNSA. The CDR3 totals 14 residues. CDR3 nucleotides: TGTGCCAGCAGCTCCTGGGGCGGGAACACTGAAGCTTTCTTT. Translated, it gives CASSSWGGNTEAFF.

This clonotype was counted a few times. The V gene is TRBV2, the J gene TRBJ2-1, with TRBD2 matching over 7 bases. CDR1 and CDR2 from the germline V gene are SNHLY and FYNNEI. V shed 3 bases, J shed 1 base, and the junction held 3 bases outside the gene matches. The length of the CDR3 is 15 residues. The CDR3 DNA follows: TGTGCCAGCAGTGAGGTGCGGGGGTCCTACAATGAGCAGTTCTTC. Residues: CASSEVRGSYNEQFF.

This chain joins TRBV6-1 and TRBJ2-1; 7 bases match TRBD2. The V gene end was trimmed by 5 bases and the J gene end by 7 bases; junction bases not matched to a gene: 20. Looked up from germline, CDR1 is MNHNS and CDR2 is SASEGT. The CDR3 runs 18 residues. The CDR3 is CASSSNTGPAGPFNEQFF. CDR3 coding DNA: TGTGCCAGCAGTTCAAACACAGGACCAGCGGGACCTTTTAATGAGCAGTTCTTC.